Below, 24 T cell receptor beta chains from the same sample are listed, as sequenced in a study of yellow fever vaccine responses in identical twins. Each CDR3 protein gets one entry after TCRdb re-called the RT-PCR reads with MiXCR. The sample has under 25,000 distinct CDR3 sequences; around 76% are singletons. Source: T cells from blood (PBMCs), unsorted or a sorted subset (not recorded which), taken before or after yellow fever vaccination (not recorded which). The source of these receptors is a young woman who received the yellow fever vaccine.

This clonotype was found once. The chain recombines TRBV5-1 with TRBJ2-1, with TRBD1 identical over 10 bases. Germline V CDR1 and CDR2: SGHRS, YFSETQ. CDR3 length equals 17 residues. V shed 4 bases, J shed 3 bases, and the junction held 10 bases outside the gene matches. The chain's CDR3 is CASSPDRQGADYNEQFF. CDR3 sequence (DNA): TGCGCCAGCAGCCCCGATAGACAGGGGGCGGACTACAATGAGCAGTTCTTC.

The DNA for the CDR3 is TGTGCCAGCAGTTGGACATACCCCTATGGCTACACCTTC. Protein: CASSWTYPYGYTF. V usage is TRBV2 and J usage is TRBJ1-2, with TRBD1 as a possible D gene (5 bases). CDR1 and CDR2 from the germline V gene are SNHLY and FYNNEI. Trimming removed 5 bases at V and 4 bases at J, with 11 bases between. This CDR3 spans 13 amino acids.

This chain uses TRBV24-1 with TRBJ1-2, with D maybe TRBD1 (5 bases). V lost 1 base and J 2 bases, leaving 7 bases between the germline ends. From germline, CDR1 is KGHDR and CDR2 SFDVKD. The CDR3 is made up of 14 amino acids. CDR3 protein: CATSDFDSNYGYTF. CDR3 nucleotide sequence: TGTGCCACCAGTGATTTCGACAGCAACTATGGCTACACCTTC.

This clonotype turned up a few times. The rearrangement links TRBV6-5 to TRBJ1-5, with D uncertain. From germline, CDR1 is MNHEY and CDR2 SVGAGI. The CDR3 sequence is 14 residues long. V gave up 0 bases and J gave up 4 bases, with 7 bases separating them. The CDR3 coding sequence is TGTGCCAGCAGTTACTCGAACCTAAATCAGCCCCAGCATTTT. This translates into CASSYSNLNQPQHF.

The genes are TRBV11-1 and TRBJ1-2; D gene uncertain. The CDR3 loop spans 11 amino acids. The germline gives CDR1 SGHAT, CDR2 FQDESV (reference sequence). Trimming shortened V by 4 bases and J by 8 bases, and 8 bases separated the two germline ends. The CDR3 loop reads CASSSTSGYTF. The CDR3 coding sequence is TGTGCCAGCAGCTCTACCTCGGGCTACACCTTC.

The chain is built from TRBV5-1 and TRBJ1-1, with 7 bases fitting TRBD1. Germline V gives CDR1 SGHRS, CDR2 YFSETQ. This CDR3 region has 14 residues. V lost 2 bases to trimming and J lost 5 bases; unmatched junction nucleotides: 6. For the CDR3, the DNA is TGCGCCAGCAGCTTTCCAGGGGGAACAACTGAAGCTTTCTTT. Translating gives CASSFPGGTTEAFF.

The rearrangement uses TRBV10-3 and TRBJ1-1; D possibly corresponds to TRBD1 (6 bases). V was cut by 6 bases and J by 6 bases, with 20 bases left in between. In germline, CDR1 is ENHRY, CDR2 SYGVKD. This CDR3 comprises 15 residues. The CDR3 loop reads CAIRTTGGGIAEAFF. CDR3 bases: TGTGCCATCAGGACGACAGGAGGGGGGATAGCTGAAGCTTTCTTT.

CDR3 nucleotides: TGTGCCAGCAGTTACACGGCGGGAGAGGCCTACGAGCAGTACTTC. Its translation: CASSYTAGEAYEQYF. The chain couples TRBV6-2 or TRBV6-3 to TRBJ2-7, with 7 bases lining up with TRBD2. The CDR3 is 15 residues long. Germline CDR1 is MNHEY and CDR2 is SVGEGT. V lost 2 bases, J lost 2 bases, and 6 bases stayed unmatched.

This clonotype has only one observation. The V gene is TRBV11-3, the J gene TRBJ2-1; D might be TRBD2 (5 bases). This CDR3 is built from 14 residues. Per germline, CDR1 SGHNT and CDR2 YENEEA. The ends were cut back, 1 base at V and 6 bases at J, with 10 bases in the middle. The CDR3, as DNA: TGTGCCAGCAGCTTAGGGACTTTGGGCAATGAGCAGTTCTTC. Its translation: CASSLGTLGNEQFF.

The V call is TRBV28, the J call TRBJ2-2; D may correspond to TRBD1 or TRBD2 (6 bases each). This CDR3 contains 16 residues. Germline V CDR1 and CDR2: MDHEN, SYDVKM. The V gene lost 5 bases and the J gene lost 4 bases, with 17 bases spanning the gap. This chain's CDR3 is CASSTPPGAITGELFF. In DNA form, the CDR3 reads TGTGCCAGCAGTACCCCCCCGGGGGCAATCACCGGGGAGCTGTTTTTT.

The chain is built from TRBV29-1 and TRBJ1-1, with no clear D. V was clipped by 4 bases and J by 3 bases, with 3 bases between them. Looked up from germline, CDR1 is SQVTM and CDR2 is ANQGSEA. The CDR3 is 10 residues long. The CDR3 DNA reads TGCAGCGTTGCGTACACTGAAGCTTTCTTT. Encoded protein: CSVAYTEAFF. The variable domain in full, with the rest retrieved from reference TRBV29-1 and TRBJ1-1, is SAVISQKPSRDICQRGTSLTIQCQVDSQVTMMFWYRQQPGQSLTLIATANQGSEATYESGFVIDKFPISRPNLTFSTLTVSNMSPEDSSIYLCSVAYTEAFFGQGTRLTVV.

The chain links TRBV2 to TRBJ2-3; D gene unclear. Germline V gives CDR1 SNHLY, CDR2 FYNNEI. V was shortened by 7 bases and J by 2 bases, with 10 bases between the two germline ends. There are 13 residues in the CDR3. The CDR3 nucleotides read TGTGCCAGCATAGTGGAGACCACAGATACGCAGTATTTT. As protein: CASIVETTDTQYF. The whole variable domain, filled in from reference TRBV2 and TRBJ2-3, reads EPEVTQTPSHQVTQMGQEVILRCVPISNHLYFYWYRQILGQKVEFLVSFYNNEISEKSEIFDDQFSVERPDGSNFTLKIRSTKLEDSAMYFCASIVETTDTQYFGPGTRLTVL.

The J gene is TRBJ2-2, the V gene TRBV7-6; 8 bases match TRBD2. Germline lookup yields CDR1 SGHVS and CDR2 FNYEAQ. With V trimmed by 2 bases and J by 9 bases, 5 bases remained unmatched. The CDR3 has 14 residues. The CDR3 sequence: CASSLPRGAWELFF. The CDR3 DNA reads as TGTGCCAGCAGCTTACCGCGGGGGGCGTGGGAGCTGTTTTTT.

This chain connects TRBV20-1 to TRBJ1-5; D unclear. There are 14 residues in the CDR3. Germline assignment: CDR1 DFQATT and CDR2 SNEGSKA (reference sequence). Deletions cut 5 bases from V and 4 bases from J, with 15 bases between. CDR3 protein: CSAHRTARNQPQHF. Here the CDR3 DNA reads TGCAGTGCTCATAGGACGGCGCGGAATCAGCCCCAGCATTTT.

The genes are TRBV3-1 and TRBJ2-3; TRBD2 matches at 9 bases. The trim removed 4 bases at V and 2 bases at J, leaving 10 bases unmatched. The CDR3 runs to 17 residues. Per germline, CDR1 LGHDT and CDR2 YNNKEL (reference sequence). The CDR3 protein is CASSPTPSGATTDTQYF. The CDR3 coding sequence is TGTGCCAGCAGCCCGACCCCTAGCGGGGCTACCACAGATACGCAGTATTTT.

The chain employs TRBV29-1 and TRBJ1-4, with 10 positions matching TRBD1. The V segment lost 6 bases and the J segment 3 bases; nucleotides outside the gene matches: 4. The CDR3 length is 14 residues. CDR1 and CDR2 from the germline V gene are SQVTM and ANQGSEA. As DNA, the CDR3 is TGCAGCGTAGAGGACAGGGGGTCTAATGAAAAACTGTTTTTT. This sequence encodes CSVEDRGSNEKLFF.

The chain links TRBV7-3 to TRBJ2-2; 7 bases match TRBD2. CDR3 size: 15 residues. Germline V gene lookup returns CDR1 SGHTA and CDR2 FQGTGA. V lost 4 bases, J lost 6 bases, and 8 bases stayed unmatched. In DNA, the CDR3 is TGTGCCAGCAGCTCCGGGACTACGAAGGCCGGGGAGCTGTTTTTT. Translated, it gives CASSSGTTKAGELFF.

This chain joins TRBV10-3 and TRBJ1-1; 8 positions match TRBD1. Germline V gene data show CDR1 as ENHRY and CDR2 as SYGVKD. This CDR3 has 14 residues. V was pared by 5 bases and J by 4 bases, with 6 bases of the junction left unmatched. The CDR3: CAISPGTGGTEAFF. The CDR3 DNA sequence: TGTGCCATCAGTCCCGGGACAGGAGGCACTGAAGCTTTCTTT.

The chain uses TRBV11-1 and TRBJ2-3; 10 bases are a match to TRBD2. There are 15 residues in the CDR3. Germline V gene sequence: CDR1 SGHAT, CDR2 FQDESV (reference sequence). V gave up 5 bases and J gave up 1 base; unmatched junction bases: 3. CDR3 nucleotide sequence: TGTGCCAGCAGCCGCGGGACTAGCGGCACAGATACGCAGTATTTT. Translating it yields CASSRGTSGTDTQYF.

The chain links TRBV14 to TRBJ2-1; 7 bases align to TRBD2. After removal of 0 bases from V and 3 bases from J, the junction contained 5 bases not matched to a gene. The CDR3 sequence is 16 residues long. The germline CDR1 and CDR2 sequences are SGHDN and FVKESK. The CDR3 bases are TGTGCCAGCAGCCAAGAGTCTAGCGGTTTCTACAATGAGCAGTTCTTC. Amino acid sequence: CASSQESSGFYNEQFF. The full variable domain, in which reference TRBV14 and TRBJ2-1 provide the parts outside the CDR3, is EAGVTQFPSHSVIEKGQTVTLRCDPISGHDNLYWYRRVMGKEIKFLLHFVKESKQDESGMPNNRFLAERTGGTYSTLKVQPAELEDSGVYFCASSQESSGFYNEQFFGPGTRLTVL.

CDR3 DNA sequence: TGTGCCAGCAGACAGGACAGTTACTCTGGGGCCAACGTCCTGACTTTC. Its protein product is CASRQDSYSGANVLTF. The chain recombines TRBV11-1 with TRBJ2-6; weak D call: TRBD1 (6 bases). The CDR3 has 16 amino acids. Germline lookup yields CDR1 SGHAT and CDR2 FQDESV (reference sequence). Trimming pared 6 bases from V and 0 bases from J, leaving 12 bases between.

The chain combines TRBV11-2 with TRBJ2-7, with 7 nucleotides matching TRBD1. This CDR3 contains 13 residues. The J segment lost 3 bases and the V segment lost 5 bases, leaving 4 bases of the junction unmatched. CDR1 and CDR2 from the germline V gene are SGHAT and FQNNGV. DNA for the CDR3: TGTGCCAGCAGCGCCGACAGGGACTACGAGCAGTACTTC. Translation: CASSADRDYEQYF. The full variable domain, with the rest looked up from reference TRBV11-2 and TRBJ2-7, is EAGVAQSPRYKIIEKRQSVAFWCNPISGHATLYWYQQILGQGPKLLIQFQNNGVVDDSQLPKDRFSAERLKGVDSTLKIQPAKLEDSAVYLCASSADRDYEQYFGPGTRLTVT.

This clonotype was recorded a few times. The J gene is TRBJ2-7, the V gene TRBV11-1; TRBD2 agrees at 12 bases. CDR1 is SGHAT and CDR2 is FQDESV in the germline V gene (reference sequence). J gave up 4 bases and V 0 bases, and 4 bases lay outside the gene matches. The CDR3 totals 16 residues. CDR3 sequence (DNA): TGTGCCAGCAGCTTAGCAGTGACTAGCGGGAGTTACGAGCAGTACTTC. It specifies CASSLAVTSGSYEQYF.

The V call is TRBV2, the J call TRBJ1-1; no clear D gene. Trimming took 6 bases from V and 4 from J, leaving 18 bases between them. This CDR3 has 15 residues. Per germline, CDR1 SNHLY and CDR2 FYNNEI. The CDR3 DNA reads as TGTGCCAGCAGAGAGACATATTCACTCCCCACTGAAGCTTTCTTT. Translation gives CASRETYSLPTEAFF.